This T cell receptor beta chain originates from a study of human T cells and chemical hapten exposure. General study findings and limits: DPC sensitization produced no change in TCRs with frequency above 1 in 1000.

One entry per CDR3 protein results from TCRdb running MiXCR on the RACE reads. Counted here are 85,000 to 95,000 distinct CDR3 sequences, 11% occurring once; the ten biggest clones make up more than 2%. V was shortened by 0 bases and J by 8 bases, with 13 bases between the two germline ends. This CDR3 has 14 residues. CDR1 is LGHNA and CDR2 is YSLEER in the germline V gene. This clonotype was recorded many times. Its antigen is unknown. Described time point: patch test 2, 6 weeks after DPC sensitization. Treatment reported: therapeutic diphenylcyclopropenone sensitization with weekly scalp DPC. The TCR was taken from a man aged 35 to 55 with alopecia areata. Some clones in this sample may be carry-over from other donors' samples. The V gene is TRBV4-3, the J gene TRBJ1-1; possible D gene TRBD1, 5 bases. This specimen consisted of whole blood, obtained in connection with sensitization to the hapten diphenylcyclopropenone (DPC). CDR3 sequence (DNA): TGCGCCAGCAGCCAAGATATAGGGGTCTCGGAAGCTTTCTTT. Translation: CASSQDIGVSEAFF.